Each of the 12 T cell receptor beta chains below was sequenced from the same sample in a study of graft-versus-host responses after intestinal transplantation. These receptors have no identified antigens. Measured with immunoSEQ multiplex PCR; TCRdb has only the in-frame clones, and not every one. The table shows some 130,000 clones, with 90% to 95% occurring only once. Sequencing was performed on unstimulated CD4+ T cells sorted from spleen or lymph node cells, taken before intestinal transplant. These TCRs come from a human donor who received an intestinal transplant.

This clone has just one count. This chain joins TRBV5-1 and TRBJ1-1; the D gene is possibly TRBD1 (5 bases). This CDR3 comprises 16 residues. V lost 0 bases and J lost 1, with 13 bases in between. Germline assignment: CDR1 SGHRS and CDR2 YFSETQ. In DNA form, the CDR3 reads TGCGCCAGCAGCTTGGTTGGGACTCACGAGAACACTGAAGCTTTCTTT. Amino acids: CASSLVGTHENTEAFF.

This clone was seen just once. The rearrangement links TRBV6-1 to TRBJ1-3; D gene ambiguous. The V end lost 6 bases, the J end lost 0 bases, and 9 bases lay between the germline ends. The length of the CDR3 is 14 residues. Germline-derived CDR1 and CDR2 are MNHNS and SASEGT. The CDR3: CASSLGVSGNTIYF. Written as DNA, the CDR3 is TGTGCCAGCAGCCTCGGGGTCTCTGGAAACACCATATATTTT.

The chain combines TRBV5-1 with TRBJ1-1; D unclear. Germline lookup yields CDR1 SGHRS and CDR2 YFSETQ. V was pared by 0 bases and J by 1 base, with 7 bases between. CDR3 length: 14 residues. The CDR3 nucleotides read TGCGCCAGCAGCTTGGGTTTCGGGAACACTGAAGCTTTCTTT. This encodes CASSLGFGNTEAFF.

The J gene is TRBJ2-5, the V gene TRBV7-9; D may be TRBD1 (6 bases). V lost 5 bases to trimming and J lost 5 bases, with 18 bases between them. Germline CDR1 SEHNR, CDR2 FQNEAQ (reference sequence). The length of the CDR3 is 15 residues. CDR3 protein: CASSQRGGIWETQYF. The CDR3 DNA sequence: TGTGCCAGCAGCCAACGAGGGGGTATATGGGAGACCCAGTACTTC.

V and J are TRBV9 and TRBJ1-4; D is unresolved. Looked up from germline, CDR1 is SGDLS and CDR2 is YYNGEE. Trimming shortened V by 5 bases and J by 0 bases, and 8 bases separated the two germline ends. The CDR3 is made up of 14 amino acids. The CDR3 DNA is TGTGCCAGCAGTCCGGGATCAACTAATGAAAAACTGTTTTTT. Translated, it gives CASSPGSTNEKLFF.

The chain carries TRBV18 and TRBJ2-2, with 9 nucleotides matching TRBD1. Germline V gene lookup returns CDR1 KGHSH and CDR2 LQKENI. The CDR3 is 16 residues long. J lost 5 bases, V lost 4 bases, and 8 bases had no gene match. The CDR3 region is CASSQSRTGVTGELFF. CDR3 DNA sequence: TGTGCCAGCTCACAATCAAGGACAGGGGTGACCGGGGAGCTGTTTTTT.

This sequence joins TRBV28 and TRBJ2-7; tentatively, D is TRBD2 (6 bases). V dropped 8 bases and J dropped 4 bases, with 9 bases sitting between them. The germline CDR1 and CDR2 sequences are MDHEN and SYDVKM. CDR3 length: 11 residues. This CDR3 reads CASCRGYEQYF. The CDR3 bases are TGTGCCAGCTGTCGGGGGTACGAGCAGTACTTC. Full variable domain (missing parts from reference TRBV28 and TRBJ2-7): DVKVTQSSRYLVKRTGEKVFLECVQDMDHENMFWYRQDPGLGLRLIYFSYDVKMKEKGDIPEGYSVSREKKERFSLILESASTNQTSMYLCASCRGYEQYFGPGTRLTVT.

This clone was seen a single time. The CDR3 nucleotides read TGCGCCAACCCGCTAGCAGGGGCGCTTGGGTACACTGAAGCTTTCTTT. Amino acid sequence: CANPLAGALGYTEAFF. The chain carries TRBV5-1 and TRBJ1-1, with D tentatively TRBD1 (6 bases). The germline gives CDR1 SGHRS, CDR2 YFSETQ. The V end lost 9 bases, the J end lost 3 bases, and 24 bases lay between the germline ends. The CDR3 length is 16 residues.

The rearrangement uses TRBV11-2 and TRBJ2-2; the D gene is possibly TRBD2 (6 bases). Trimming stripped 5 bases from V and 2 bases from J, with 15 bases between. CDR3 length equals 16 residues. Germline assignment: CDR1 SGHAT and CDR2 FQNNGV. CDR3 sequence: CASSAGLSFNTGELFF. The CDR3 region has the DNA TGTGCCAGCAGCGCCGGACTATCCTTCAACACCGGGGAGCTGTTTTTT.

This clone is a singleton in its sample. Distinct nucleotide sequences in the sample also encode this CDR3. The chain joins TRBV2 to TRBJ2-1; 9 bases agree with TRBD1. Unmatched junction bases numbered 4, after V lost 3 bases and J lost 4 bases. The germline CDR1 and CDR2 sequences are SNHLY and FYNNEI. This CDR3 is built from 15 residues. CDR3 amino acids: CASSERQGGYNEQFF. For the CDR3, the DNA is TGTGCCAGCAGTGAGAGACAGGGGGGTTACAATGAGCAGTTCTTC.

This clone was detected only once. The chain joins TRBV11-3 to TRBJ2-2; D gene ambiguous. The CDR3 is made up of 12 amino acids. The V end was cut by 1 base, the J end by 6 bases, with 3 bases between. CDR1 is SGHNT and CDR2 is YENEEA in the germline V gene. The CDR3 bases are TGTGCCAGCAGCTTAGGCGCCGGGGAGCTGTTTTTT. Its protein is CASSLGAGELFF.

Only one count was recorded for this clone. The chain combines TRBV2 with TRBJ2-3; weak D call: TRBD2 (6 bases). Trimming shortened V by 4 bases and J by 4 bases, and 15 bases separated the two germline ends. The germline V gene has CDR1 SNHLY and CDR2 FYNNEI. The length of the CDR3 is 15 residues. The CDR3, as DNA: TGTGCCAGCAGTGGTGCGAGACTAGTGTCAGATACGCAGTATTTT. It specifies CASSGARLVSDTQYF.